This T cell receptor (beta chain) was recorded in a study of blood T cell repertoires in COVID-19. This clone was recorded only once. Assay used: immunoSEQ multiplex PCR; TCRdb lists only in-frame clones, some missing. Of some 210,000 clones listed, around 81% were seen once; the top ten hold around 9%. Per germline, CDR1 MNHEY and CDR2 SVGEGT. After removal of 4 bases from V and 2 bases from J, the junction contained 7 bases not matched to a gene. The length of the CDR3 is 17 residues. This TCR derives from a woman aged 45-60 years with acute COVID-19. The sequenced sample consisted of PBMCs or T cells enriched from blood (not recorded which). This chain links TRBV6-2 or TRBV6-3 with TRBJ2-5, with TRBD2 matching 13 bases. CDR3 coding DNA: TGTGCCAGCAGTTCCTGGGGGACTAGCGGGACGCAAGAGACCCAGTACTTC. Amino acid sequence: CASSSWGTSGTQETQYF.